These 20 T cell receptor beta chains were all obtained from the same sample, sequenced in a study of tumor-infiltrating lymphocytes in primary liver carcinoma. A constant-region primer primed TCR beta cDNA synthesis from roughly 500 ng of total RNA. What produced the TCR beta libraries was three nested multiplex PCR rounds using slightly modified ARM-PCR. A C-beta reverse primer was combined with TRBV1-TRBV30 forward primers in the first two PCR rounds, and each round had ten to eleven cycles. MiXCR, run by TCRdb on the multiplex PCR reads, gives a single entry per CDR3 protein. Counted here are about 300,000 distinct CDR3 sequences, 65% occurring once; the ten biggest clones make up about 9.4%. Unsorted whole blood served as the source of blood RNA, and germline DNA was extracted as well. Sequencing was carried out using peripheral blood. All receptors come from a man aged 35 to 55 with primary liver carcinoma and hepatitis B virus infection.

This sequence joins TRBV5-4 and TRBJ1-5; D not resolved. The CDR3 sequence is 13 residues long. The germline V and J ends were trimmed by 8 bases and 5 bases, with 14 bases remaining between them. CDR1 SGHNT and CDR2 YYREEE come from the germline V gene (reference sequence). The CDR3 here is CASNLKEDQPQHF. In DNA, the CDR3 is TGTGCCAGTAACTTGAAGGAGGATCAGCCCCAGCATTTT. The entire variable domain, with the rest obtained from reference TRBV5-4 and TRBJ1-5, is as follows: ETGVTQSPTHLIKTRGQQVTLRCSSQSGHNTVSWYQQALGQGPQFIFQYYREEENGRGNFPPRFSGLQFPNYSSELNVNALELDDSALYLCASNLKEDQPQHFGDGTRLSIL.

On this clonotype itself: Being one base from a much bigger clone, this may be a read error. The rearrangement uses TRBV4-1 and TRBJ1-3; D is ambiguous. The CDR3 is 12 amino acids. The V gene's germline CDR1 is MGHRA and CDR2 YSYEKL. This chain's CDR3 is CTSSLSGNTIYF. Written as DNA, the CDR3 is TGCACCAGCAGCCTCTCTGGAAACACCATATATTTT.

Notes on this clonotype: Since no conserved phenylalanine or tryptophan closes the CDR3, a read error is the likely cause. V and J are TRBV29-1 and TRBJ2-3, with D unclear. V lost 1 base to trimming and J lost 0 bases, with 8 bases between them. Germline-derived CDR1 and CDR2 are SQVTM and ANQGSEA. The CDR3 is made up of 14 amino acids. The CDR3 here is CSVEGLGSTDTQYY. The DNA of the CDR3 is TGCAGCGTTGAAGGGTTGGGTAGCACAGATACGCAGTATTAT.

The chain combines TRBV6-5 with TRBJ2-4; 7 nucleotides agree with TRBD1. Trimming took 10 bases from V and 0 from J; bases not matched to a gene: 15. Germline CDR1 and CDR2: MNHEY and SVGAGI. The CDR3 contains 17 residues. Written as DNA, the CDR3 is TGTGCCAACAGACCAACGGGACAGCCGTTAGCCAAAAACATTCAGTACTTC. It specifies CANRPTGQPLAKNIQYF.

This clonotype was counted many times. CDR3 bases: TGTGCCAGCAGTGCCACAGGGGCCTCCCTTATCGGGCTCATGAACACTGAAGCTTTCTTT. Amino acid sequence: CASSATGASLIGLMNTEAFF. This chain links TRBV6-1 with TRBJ1-1, with TRBD1 matching 7 bases. The J segment lost 0 bases and the V segment lost 4 bases, leaving 20 bases of the junction unmatched. This CDR3 is built from 20 residues. Per germline, CDR1 MNHNS and CDR2 SASEGT.

Many counts were recorded for this clonotype. The V and J genes are TRBV10-3 and TRBJ2-2, with 10 bases fitting TRBD1. The CDR3 consists of 15 residues. From germline, CDR1 is ENHRY and CDR2 SYGVKD. V was pared by 7 bases and J by 3 bases, with 5 bases of the junction left unmatched. CDR3 loop: CAITSGTGDTGELFF. DNA of the CDR3: TGTGCCATCACCTCGGGGACAGGGGACACCGGGGAGCTGTTTTTT.

For this clonotype: A much larger clone differs by one base, so this may be a read error. The gene calls are TRBV29-1 and TRBJ2-7; the match to TRBD2 covers 10 bases. This CDR3 spans 13 amino acids. The germline gives CDR1 SQVTM, CDR2 ANQGSEA. The CDR3: CGVLAGVTYEQYF. CDR3 bases: TGCGGCGTGCTAGCGGGAGTTACCTACGAGCAGTACTTC.

The chain has TRBV5-6 and TRBJ2-1, with 7 bases that match TRBD1. This CDR3 is built from 15 residues. V was pared by 0 bases and J by 12 bases, with 12 bases of the junction left unmatched. Germline V gene data show CDR1 as SGHDT and CDR2 as YYEEEE. The CDR3 spells CASSLADRPIDGQFF. For the CDR3, the DNA is TGTGCCAGCAGCTTGGCGGACAGGCCGATAGATGGGCAGTTCTTC.

For this clonotype: One junction end disagrees with the germline gene, perhaps due to a read error. This chain links TRBV6-1 with TRBJ2-5, with D maybe TRBD1 (6 bases). Germline assignment: CDR1 MNHNS and CDR2 SASEGT. The CDR3 loop spans 18 amino acids. The CDR3 DNA reads as TGTGTCAGCAGTGAAAATTTAATGGGGGCGGCCGTTGGAGAGGCCCAGTACTTC. Its protein product is CVSSENLMGAAVGEAQYF.

With regard to this clonotype: Possible read error: a much larger clone is one base away. The chain carries TRBV29-1 and TRBJ2-1; TRBD1 agrees at 9 bases. CDR3 size: 15 residues. The germline CDR1 and CDR2 sequences are SQVTM and ANQGSEA. Here the CDR3 reads CSVDQDRGWDNERFF. The CDR3 DNA reads as TGCAGCGTTGATCAGGACAGGGGTTGGGACAATGAGCGGTTCTTC.

This clonotype occurred a few times. V is TRBV4-2 and J is TRBJ2-1; 11 positions agree with TRBD2. The germline CDR1 and CDR2 sequences are LGHNA and YNFKEQ. This CDR3 spans 17 amino acids. The junction had 6 bases not matched to a gene; V was cut back by 0 bases and J by 5 bases. The CDR3 loop reads CASSQDGGLAANNEQFF. The CDR3 coding sequence is TGTGCCAGCAGCCAAGACGGGGGACTAGCGGCCAACAATGAGCAGTTCTTC.

The chain uses TRBV5-1 and TRBJ2-2; D is ambiguous. Per the germline V gene, CDR1 is SGHRS and CDR2 is YFSETQ. Trimming removed 3 bases at V and 7 bases at J, with 16 bases between. This CDR3 is built from 15 residues. The chain's CDR3 is CASSSRELSVGELFF. DNA of the CDR3: TGCGCCAGCAGCTCTAGAGAACTTAGTGTCGGGGAGCTGTTTTTT.

This clonotype was counted once. This may stem from a read error, because a much larger clone lies one nucleotide away. The chain combines TRBV14 with TRBJ2-1; TRBD1 might be the D (6 bases). Germline CDR1 is SGHDN and CDR2 is FVKESK. The CDR3 has 13 amino acids. The CDR3 DNA sequence: TGTGCCAGCGGCCAAGATCTGGGCAGGGGACGTATCTTC. Amino acid sequence: CASGQDLGRGRIF.

The chain carries TRBV5-4 and TRBJ2-7; no reliable D call. The germline V and J ends were trimmed by 7 bases and 1 base, with 15 bases remaining between them. The CDR3 is 14 residues long. Germline V lookup: CDR1 SGHNT, CDR2 YYREEE (reference sequence). This CDR3 reads CASGYGVGSYEQYF. The CDR3 DNA is TGTGCCAGCGGTTATGGGGTTGGGTCCTACGAGCAGTACTTC.

About this clonotype: A clone one base away is much larger, so this may be a read error. The rearrangement links TRBV7-9 to TRBJ2-7; D is undetermined. Germline CDR1 reads SEHNR; CDR2 reads FQNEAQ (reference sequence). This CDR3 is 14 amino acids long. The chain's CDR3 is CANSPRSEVYEQYF. The CDR3 region has the DNA TGTGCCAACAGCCCTCGCTCCGAGGTCTACGAGCAGTACTTC.

On this clonotype: A single base separates this from a much larger clone, so it may be a read error. The V gene is TRBV6-2 or TRBV6-3, the J gene TRBJ2-7; D unresolved. Looked up from germline, CDR1 is MNHEY and CDR2 is SVGEGT. The CDR3 contains 13 residues. The CDR3 region has the DNA TGTGCCACCGTAGAGACCGCCTCCTACGAGCAGTGCTTC. It codes for CATVETASYEQCF.

On this clonotype itself: Since a much larger clone is just one base distant, this may be a read error. The V gene is TRBV29-1, the J gene TRBJ2-5, with 7 bases lining up with TRBD2. This CDR3 contains 13 residues. Per germline, CDR1 SQVTM and CDR2 ANQGSEA. The V segment lost 8 bases and the J segment 4 bases; nucleotides outside the gene matches: 10. CDR3 protein: CSIGGGTGETQYF. The CDR3 DNA sequence: TGCAGCATTGGGGGGGGAACGGGAGAGACCCAGTACTTC.

On this clonotype itself: The junction departs from the called germline gene at one end, perhaps through a read error. J is TRBJ2-1 and V is TRBV5-1; 7 bases fit TRBD2. Germline values: CDR1 SGHRS, CDR2 YFSETQ. This CDR3 spans 15 amino acids. CDR3 amino acids: CASSLQAGEYNERFF. CDR3 DNA: TGCGCCAGCAGCTTACAGGCGGGAGAGTACAATGAGCGGTTCTTC. The full variable domain, its missing parts supplied by reference TRBV5-1 and TRBJ2-1, is KAGVTQTPRYLIKTRGQQVTLSCSPISGHRSVSWYQQTPGQGLQFLFEYFSETQRNKGNFPGRFSGRQFSNSRSEMNVSTLELGDSALYLCASSLQAGEYNERFFGPGTRLTVL.

The genes are TRBV30 and TRBJ1-5; D remains ambiguous. The V end lost 1 base, the J end lost 4 bases, and 11 bases lay between the germline ends. CDR3 size: 14 residues. Germline V gene sequence: CDR1 GTSNPN, CDR2 SVGIG (reference sequence). The chain's CDR3 is CAWSGASLNQPQHF. Written as DNA, the CDR3 is TGTGCCTGGAGTGGGGCCAGCCTAAATCAGCCCCAGCATTTT.

The sample holds many counts of this clonotype. Being one base from a much bigger clone, this may be a read error. The chain has TRBV11-2 and TRBJ2-7, with unresolved D. Trimming removed 6 bases at V and 1 base at J, with 7 bases between. The CDR3 consists of 12 residues. Germline CDR1 SGHAT, CDR2 FQNNGV. The CDR3 reads CASREKSYEQYF. The CDR3 DNA reads TGTGCCAGCAGAGAGAAGTCCTACGAGCAGTACTTC.